Sequencing of this TCR beta chain was carried out in a study of shared clonotypes between healthy human individuals. The germline V gene has CDR1 SGHVS and CDR2 FQNEAQ. The CDR3 length is 16 residues. Trimming took 1 base from V and 1 from J; bases not matched to a gene: 6. Naive CD8 cells lacked CD45RO and underwent positive selection for CCR7, leaving out terminally differentiated effector memory CD45RA+ cells. Recent vaccinations or acute infections were absent in the healthy HIV-negative adult donors. The assay ran at deep level. This table comes from immunoSEQ multiplex PCR, and its TCRdb copy is limited to in-frame clones, with some not included. Among about 2 million clones listed, about 95% were seen once.

The source of this sequence is a man aged 18 to 29 in good health. The chain recombines TRBV7-8 with TRBJ1-2; 7 bases match TRBD1. Sequenced input: naive CD8+ T cells sorted from blood. In DNA, the CDR3 is TGTGCCAGCAGCTTAGTATTAGGGACAGATAACTATGGCTACACCTTC. Protein: CASSLVLGTDNYGYTF. The full variable domain, with the rest looked up from reference TRBV7-8 and TRBJ1-2, is GAGVSQSPRYKVAKRGQDVALRCDPISGHVSLFWYQQALGQGPEFLTYFQNEAQLDKSGLPSDRFFAERPEGSVSTLKIQRTQQEDSAVYLCASSLVLGTDNYGYTFGSGTRLTVV.